The 10 T cell receptor beta chains below all came from one sample that was sequenced in a study of Graves' ophthalmopathy and Graves' hyperthyroidism. RNA transcripts served as template for amplifying TCR beta CDR3 sequences. HTBI-primed RT-PCR formed the first round, and a multiplex PCR formed the second. TCRdb passed the multiplex PCR reads through MiXCR, listing each CDR3 protein once. The sample includes under 200,000 distinct CDR3 sequences, more than 30% of them seen just once. Source material: peripheral blood. The source of these receptors is a middle-aged woman with Graves' ophthalmopathy.

Ten or more counts support this clonotype. This rearrangement joins TRBV2 to TRBJ2-5, with TRBD2 matching over 16 bases. Germline CDR1 SNHLY, CDR2 FYNNEI. The ends lost 2 bases at V and 5 bases at J; junction bases unmatched: 5. The CDR3 sequence is 17 residues long. CDR3 DNA: TGTGCCAGCAGTGAACCGGGACTAGCGGGGGGGCAGGAGACCCAGTACTTC. It yields the protein CASSEPGLAGGQETQYF.

This sequence joins TRBV15 and TRBJ1-1; D is possibly TRBD1 (6 bases). V was shortened by 1 base and J by 1 base, with 10 bases between the two germline ends. This CDR3 comprises 15 residues. Germline CDR1 reads LNHNV; CDR2 reads YYDKDF (reference sequence). The CDR3: CATSRGGTRNTEAFF. The CDR3, as DNA: TGTGCCACCAGCAGAGGAGGGACAAGGAACACTGAAGCTTTCTTT. The entire variable domain, with the rest obtained from reference TRBV15 and TRBJ1-1, is as follows: DAMVIQNPRYQVTQFGKPVTLSCSQTLNHNVMYWYQQKSSQAPKLLFHYYDKDFNNEADTPDNFQSRRPNTSFCFLDIRSPGLGDTAMYLCATSRGGTRNTEAFFGQGTRLTVV.

This clonotype was detected ten times or more. The V gene is TRBV29-1, the J gene TRBJ2-7, with D perhaps given as TRBD1 or TRBD2 (5 bases each). V lost 1 base and J 2 bases, leaving 18 bases between the germline ends. This CDR3 is 16 amino acids long. CDR1 SQVTM and CDR2 ANQGSEA come from the germline V gene. This chain's CDR3 is CSVEAFTGTLAYEQYF. CDR3 nucleotides: TGCAGCGTTGAAGCCTTCACCGGGACCTTAGCCTACGAGCAGTACTTC.

This clonotype has at least ten counts. The chain carries TRBV5-6 and TRBJ1-2; D may be TRBD1 (5 bases). Looked up from germline, CDR1 is SGHDT and CDR2 is YYEEEE. CDR3 size: 17 residues. V was trimmed by 2 bases and J by 0 bases, leaving 17 bases between them. CDR3 coding DNA: TGTGCCAGCAGCTTTCGAGTTGAGGGGTTGTCTAACTATGGCTACACCTTC. It encodes CASSFRVEGLSNYGYTF.

V and J are TRBV27 and TRBJ1-2, with D possibly matching TRBD1 (5 bases). Germline-derived CDR1 and CDR2 are MNHEY and SMNVEV (reference sequence). V was clipped by 6 bases and J by 7 bases, with 18 bases between them. This CDR3 contains 14 residues. The CDR3 DNA reads TGTGCCAGCAGCGGGCCGGCCAGGGATTCTGGCTACACCTTC. Translating gives CASSGPARDSGYTF.

The table lists this clonotype with many counts. The chain joins TRBV6-5 to TRBJ1-1, with a weak D call TRBD1 (5 bases). The CDR3 spans 12 residues. Germline CDR1 reads MNHEY; CDR2 reads SVGAGI. V was clipped by 8 bases and J by 7 bases, with 14 bases between them. The CDR3 spells CASAGRVSEAFF. The CDR3 DNA reads TGTGCCAGCGCCGGCAGGGTTAGTGAAGCTTTCTTT.

The chain is built from TRBV12-5 and TRBJ2-5, with a tentative D call TRBD1 (6 bases). The CDR3 has 11 amino acids. Germline-derived CDR1 and CDR2 are LGHNT and FRNRAP. The ends were cut back, 10 bases at V and 3 bases at J, with 9 bases in the middle. DNA of the CDR3: TGTGCTACCGCAGGGGAAGAGACCCAGTACTTC. Translated: CATAGEETQYF. The full variable domain, completed using reference TRBV12-5 and TRBJ2-5, is DARVTQTPRHKVTEMGQEVTMRCQPILGHNTVFWYRQTMMQGLELLAYFRNRAPLDDSGMPKDRFSAEMPDATLATLKIQPSEPRDSAVYFCATAGEETQYFGPGTRLLVL.

This clonotype was observed many times. The chain recombines TRBV12-3 or TRBV12-4 with TRBJ2-2; D might be TRBD1 (6 bases). With 5 bases removed from V and 4 bases from J, the gap between germline ends came to 11 bases. This CDR3 region has 14 residues. The CDR3 DNA sequence: TGTGCCAGCAGTCCAGGGGTTACCACCGGGGAGCTGTTTTTT. It yields the protein CASSPGVTTGELFF.

This clonotype came up many times. This chain uses TRBV5-1 with TRBJ1-1; no clear D. Germline CDR1 and CDR2: SGHRS and YFSETQ. V gave up 1 base and J gave up 1 base, with 14 bases separating them. This CDR3 is 16 amino acids long. The CDR3 sequence: CASSLSGRKPNTEAFF. The CDR3 nucleotides read TGCGCCAGCAGCTTGTCCGGGCGGAAGCCGAACACTGAAGCTTTCTTT. Together with reference TRBV5-1 and TRBJ1-1, the CDR3 gives the full variable domain: KAGVTQTPRYLIKTRGQQVTLSCSPISGHRSVSWYQQTPGQGLQFLFEYFSETQRNKGNFPGRFSGRQFSNSRSEMNVSTLELGDSALYLCASSLSGRKPNTEAFFGQGTRLTVV.

This clonotype occurred many times. This chain joins TRBV29-1 and TRBJ1-1, with unresolved D. Germline CDR1 reads SQVTM; CDR2 reads ANQGSEA. The length of the CDR3 is 13 residues. V was cut by 3 bases and J by 0 bases, with 8 bases left in between. As DNA, the CDR3 is TGCAGCGTTGAGGGTCAAATGAACACTGAAGCTTTCTTT. This codes for CSVEGQMNTEAFF.